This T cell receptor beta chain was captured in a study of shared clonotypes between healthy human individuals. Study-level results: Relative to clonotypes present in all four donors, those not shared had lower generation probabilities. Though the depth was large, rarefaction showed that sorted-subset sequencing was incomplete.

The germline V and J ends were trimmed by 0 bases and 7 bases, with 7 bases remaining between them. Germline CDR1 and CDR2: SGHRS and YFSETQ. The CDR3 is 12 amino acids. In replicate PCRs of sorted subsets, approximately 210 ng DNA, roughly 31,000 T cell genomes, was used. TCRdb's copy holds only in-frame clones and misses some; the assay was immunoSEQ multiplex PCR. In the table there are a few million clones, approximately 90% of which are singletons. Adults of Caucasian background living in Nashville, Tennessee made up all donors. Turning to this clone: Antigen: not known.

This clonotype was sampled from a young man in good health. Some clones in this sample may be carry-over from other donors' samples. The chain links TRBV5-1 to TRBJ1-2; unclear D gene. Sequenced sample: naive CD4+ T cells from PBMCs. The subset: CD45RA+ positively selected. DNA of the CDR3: TGCGCCAGCAGCTTGGGCGCGGGTGGCTACACCTTC. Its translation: CASSLGAGGYTF.